This T cell receptor (beta chain) derives from a study of T cells in Graves' hyperthyroidism and ophthalmopathy. Study in general: Peripheral blood specimens were obtained at initial diagnosis, prior to any treatment. General observations from the study: Blood also contained most expanded thyroid clonotypes above 0.001.

Hyperthyroidism, newly diagnosed and lasting under 2 months, affected patients aged 18 to 65. RNA transcripts gave rise to amplified TCR beta CDR3 regions. The study used the HTBI primer set for a first-round RT-PCR of the TCR CDR3. MiXCR, run by TCRdb on the multiplex PCR reads, gives a single entry per CDR3 protein. The data show roughly 750,000 distinct CDR3 sequences, with approximately 16% seen just once and about 8.4% held by the top ten. CDR1 and CDR2 (germline): GTSNPN, SVGIG (reference sequence). CDR3 length: 14 amino acids. Trimming cost V 3 bases and J 3 bases; bases outside gene matches: 6. Note on this clonotype: What it recognizes is unknown.

Sequenced sample: blood. The chain couples TRBV30 to TRBJ1-1, with 8 bases matching TRBD1. The clonotype originates from a man between 18 and 35 years old with Graves' hyperthyroidism. CDR3 amino acids: CAWSQGQGYTEAFF. For the CDR3, the DNA is TGTGCCTGGAGCCAAGGACAGGGTTACACTGAAGCTTTCTTT. The full variable domain, in which reference TRBV30 and TRBJ1-1 provide the parts outside the CDR3, is SQTIHQWPATLVQPVGSPLSLECTVEGTSNPNLYWYRQAAGRGLQLLFYSVGIGQISSEVPQNLSASRPQDRQFILSSKKLLLSDSGFYLCAWSQGQGYTEAFFGQGTRLTVV.